These T cell receptor beta chains were read from a single sample in a study of cytomegalovirus exposure and HLA in healthy donors. The repertoire was sequenced with immunoSEQ multiplex PCR; TCRdb's copy has only in-frame clones and lacks some. The sample has roughly 200,000 clones; roughly 79% are singletons. Material: PBMCs. These receptor sequences come from a man aged 30-40 years in good health and CMV-seronegative. Both conserved end residues are part of each CDR3. D genes are given only for firm matches. The listing skips clone size in some rows; elsewhere it reads once, few, many or a size class.

size	V	J	D	DNA	CDR3
.	TRBV28	TRBJ1-1	.	TGTGCCAGCAGTTTACGACAGCGCACTGAAGCTTTCTTT	CASSLRQRTEAFF
.	TRBV28	TRBJ2-2	.	TGTGCCAGCAGTTTAGGAGGGAAAATATACACCGGGGAGCTGTTTTTT	CASSLGGKIYTGELFF
.	TRBV29-1	TRBJ2-7	.	TGCAGCGTTGGTCTGTTCAGGCTCAGCTCCTACGAGCAGTACTTC	CSVGLFRLSSYEQYF
.	TRBV18	TRBJ2-3	.	TGTGCCAGCTCACCACCGGAGTTTACTAGCACAGATACGCAGTATTTT	CASSPPEFTSTDTQYF
.	TRBV5-1	TRBJ1-6	TRBD1	TGCGCCAGCAGCTTGGTGACAGGGTCTTTGGGCTCACCCCTCCACTTT	CASSLVTGSLGSPLHF
.	TRBV12-2	TRBJ2-1	.	TGTGCAAGTCCCTCCCCCACAGGGAGCTATGAGCAGTTCTTC	CASPSPTGSYEQFF
.	TRBV19	TRBJ2-1	TRBD1	TGTGCCAGTACCTATAGGGGACAGGGATACAATGAGCAGTTCTTC	CASTYRGQGYNEQFF
.	TRBV5-1	TRBJ1-1	TRBD1	TGCGCCAGCAGCTTGGTTACAGGGGACCCTGAAGCTTTCTTT	CASSLVTGDPEAFF
.	TRBV6-6	TRBJ2-1	TRBD2	TGTGCCAGCATCCCCCGGGAGGGCCCCGGAATGGGTGAGCAGTTCTTC	CASIPREGPGMGEQFF
.	TRBV25-1	TRBJ2-7	.	TGTGCCAGCAGTGTCCGGGACACGGCTTCAGACGAGCAGTACTTC	CASSVRDTASDEQYF
.	TRBV2	TRBJ1-1	.	TGTGCCAGCTTCGGGGATTACACTGAAGCTTTCTTT	CASFGDYTEAFF
.	TRBV6-6	TRBJ2-7	.	TGTGCCAGCAATGCCCCAGGGGGGCCCCACGAGCAGTACTTC	CASNAPGGPHEQYF
.	TRBV14	TRBJ2-7	.	TGTGCCAGCAGCCGGGAGTCGATCGGGGAGCAGTACTTC	CASSRESIGEQYF
.	TRBV6-1	TRBJ2-7	TRBD1	TGTGCCACTGGACAGGCCCCCTACGAGCAGTACTTC	CATGQAPYEQYF
few	TRBV4-1	TRBJ2-5	TRBD1	TGCGCCAGCAGCCAAGGAGGGGGCCTTCAAGAGACCCAGTACTTC	CASSQGGGLQETQYF
.	TRBV2	TRBJ2-1	TRBD2	TGTGCCAGGGGGACCGGGACTAGCGTAAACAATGAGCAGTTCTTC	CARGTGTSVNNEQFF
.	TRBV30	TRBJ2-7	.	TGTGCCTGGATTAGGCCGGGGAGCTCCTACGAGCAGTACTTC	CAWIRPGSSYEQYF
.	TRBV5-1	TRBJ2-3	TRBD1	TGCGCCAGCAGGGGACAGGGAGTAGCAGATACGCAGTATTTT	CASRGQGVADTQYF
.	TRBV6-1	TRBJ2-2	.	TGTGCCAGCAGTGCGGAGAGCTACACCGGGGAGCTGTTTTTT	CASSAESYTGELFF
.	TRBV4-2	TRBJ2-1	TRBD2	TGTGCCAGCAGCCAAGTAGCGGGAATTAAGTTCTTC	CASSQVAGIKFF
.	TRBV6-1	TRBJ2-3	.	TGTGCCAGCAGTGACGGAGGCACAGATACGCAGTATTTT	CASSDGGTDTQYF
.	TRBV5-1	TRBJ2-3	TRBD2	TGCGCCAGCAGCTTGTTGGGAGGGGGCACAGATACGCAGTATTTT	CASSLLGGGTDTQYF
.	TRBV5-4	TRBJ2-7	TRBD2	TGTGCCAGCAGCTTCCCGGGACTAGCGGTCCACGAGCAGTACTTC	CASSFPGLAVHEQYF
.	TRBV28	TRBJ1-3	TRBD1	TGTGCCAGCAGCCACCGGACAGGGAGAAACACCATATATTTT	CASSHRTGRNTIYF
.	TRBV19	TRBJ1-1	.	TGTGCCAGTAGTATAGTTTGGGGCGAGAACACTGAAGCTTTCTTT	CASSIVWGENTEAFF
.	TRBV7-9	TRBJ2-7	.	TGTGCCAGCAGCGCCGGGGCGGGGTGGGAGCAGTACTTC	CASSAGAGWEQYF
.	TRBV29-1	TRBJ2-2	TRBD2	TGCAGCGGGGAACTAGCGGGAGACGGGGAGCTGTTTTTT	CSGELAGDGELFF
.	TRBV5-6	TRBJ2-7	.	TGTGCCAGCAGCTTGTATCCTACCTACGAGCAGTACTTC	CASSLYPTYEQYF
.	TRBV28	TRBJ1-1	.	TGTGCCAGCAGTTTCCGGAGGACTGAAGCTTTCTTT	CASSFRRTEAFF
.	TRBV2	TRBJ2-5	TRBD2	TGTGCATTCGGGACTGAAGGCCGGGGGGTGGAGACCCAGTACTTC	CAFGTEGRGVETQYF
.	TRBV7-6	TRBJ2-2	.	TGTGCCAGCAGCGCTAGGTTTTCTAGGCTGGAAGAGGGCGGGGAGCTGTTTTTT	CASSARFSRLEEGGELFF
.	TRBV19	TRBJ2-7	TRBD1	TGTGCCAGTAGTAACGGACAGGGATGGTACGAGCAGTACTTC	CASSNGQGWYEQYF
few	TRBV13	TRBJ1-2	TRBD1	TGTGCCAGCAGCCAACAGGGGTCGGTGTACTATGGCTACACCTTC	CASSQQGSVYYGYTF
.	TRBV5-4	TRBJ2-1	TRBD2	TGTGCCAGCAGCTTTAAGCGGGAGGGCTACAATGAGCAGTTCTTC	CASSFKREGYNEQFF